This TCR beta chain was captured in a study of T cells in localized non-small cell lung cancer (dated by TCRdb to 2018 to 2020). For the study in its entirety: T cell repertoires of approximately 250 early-stage NSCLC patients were analyzed, with tumors being compared against uninvolved tumor-adjacent lungs. The cohort was made up of some 240 treatment-naive NSCLC patients whose localized lung tumors had been resected. Of the NSCLC patients, about 130 were male and about a hundred were female, and the mean age was around 70 years.

A word on this clone: What antigen it recognizes has not been identified. No qualities accompany the bases; no much larger clone lies one base away.

The immunoSEQ Assay was used to sequence TCR beta CDR3 regions from DNA. Per the source publication's procedure: T cell density was computed as TCR beta template counts normalized to usable DNA estimated by amplifying housekeeping genes. The preseqR package was used to estimate richness by extrapolating to 400,000 templates for PBMC samples and to 120,000 templates for tissue samples. Clonality was defined as one minus Pielou's evenness. Differential abundance testing on productive amino-acid clonotypes, with a minimum total count of 5 and an alpha of 0.1, was used to identify tissue-enriched TCRs. The Jaccard Index and the Morisita Overlap Index were used to measure repertoire overlap between compartments. GLIPH grouped TCR beta CDR3s together with public tetramer-defined viral CDR3s, and a viral motif had to include at least three viral sequences and also show V-gene enrichment. TCRdb re-hosts the immuneACCESS table, in-frame sequences only. Its copies lack some clones; in the studies checked, an unresolved V gene accounts for under half of them, and the cause for the rest is not known. D and trimming come from the DNA, and the V and J calls and clone size come from that table. In this sample the table shows several hundred clones, under 25% of which occur a single time. Roughly 20% of the sample belongs to the ten largest clones.

Here is what the overall study found, with its caveats: Uninvolved tumor-adjacent lung showed the highest T cell clonality, higher than tumor, which suggests more focused antigenic responses in the uninvolved tumor-adjacent lung. Of the top 100 tumor clones, a median of 57 were detected in paired uninvolved adjacent lung; 28 were also among that lung's top 100. Higher blood T cell density associated with longer overall survival, while higher adjacent-lung clonality associated with shorter survival. Because the study design was exploratory, TCR variables were selected using unadjusted p-values without false-discovery rate correction. Because multi-region sequencing of the tumors was not done, intratumor heterogeneity could not be ruled out.

Uninvolved adjacent lung was sampled at least 2 cm away from the tumor margin, and two independent pathologists confirmed that the tissue had no atypia. At diagnosis, tumor, uninvolved tumor-adjacent lung and peripheral blood were collected and then preserved as a mix of FFPE and fresh-frozen material. Per the germline V gene, MNHNS is the CDR1 and SASEGT is the CDR2. The germline ends are 7 bases apart after V is trimmed by 1 base and J by 0 bases. The CDR3 goes from the cysteine to the phenylalanine over 15 residues. Only the CDR3 region is kept as DNA, spanning 45 bases read in frame from base 1.

The chain is encoded by TRBV6-1 joined to TRBJ2-1, with the D call tentatively TRBD1 or TRBD2, each fitting 5 bases. This TCR derives from a man aged 35-75 years with stage II lung adenocarcinoma. Here the sequenced sample was normal lung tissue next to the tumor, taken before any cancer treatment. The nucleotide sequence is given as TGTGCCAGCAGTGAAGAGGGGAGCTCCTACAATGAGCAGTTCTTC. This translates into CASSEEGSSYNEQFF.